This T cell receptor (beta chain) is drawn from a study of cytomegalovirus exposure and HLA in healthy donors. PCR employed 60 Vbeta and 13 Jbeta primers. The data were produced by immunoSEQ multiplex PCR, yet TCRdb's version contains in-frame clones alone and is incomplete. The sample consists of tens of thousands of clones, 67% of them appearing once. This CDR3 region has 15 residues. Trimming took 3 bases from V and 0 from J, leaving 12 bases between them. The germline V gene encodes CDR1 SGHVS and CDR2 FNYEAQ. The sequenced material came from PBMCs. The sequence derives from a man between 25 and 39 years old in good health and CMV-seronegative. The gene calls are TRBV7-6 and TRBJ2-7; TRBD1 is a possible D gene (5 bases). CDR3 nucleotides: TGTGCCAGCAGCTTGGGCAGGGCTAGCTCCTACGAGCAGTACTTC. Encoded protein: CASSLGRASSYEQYF.